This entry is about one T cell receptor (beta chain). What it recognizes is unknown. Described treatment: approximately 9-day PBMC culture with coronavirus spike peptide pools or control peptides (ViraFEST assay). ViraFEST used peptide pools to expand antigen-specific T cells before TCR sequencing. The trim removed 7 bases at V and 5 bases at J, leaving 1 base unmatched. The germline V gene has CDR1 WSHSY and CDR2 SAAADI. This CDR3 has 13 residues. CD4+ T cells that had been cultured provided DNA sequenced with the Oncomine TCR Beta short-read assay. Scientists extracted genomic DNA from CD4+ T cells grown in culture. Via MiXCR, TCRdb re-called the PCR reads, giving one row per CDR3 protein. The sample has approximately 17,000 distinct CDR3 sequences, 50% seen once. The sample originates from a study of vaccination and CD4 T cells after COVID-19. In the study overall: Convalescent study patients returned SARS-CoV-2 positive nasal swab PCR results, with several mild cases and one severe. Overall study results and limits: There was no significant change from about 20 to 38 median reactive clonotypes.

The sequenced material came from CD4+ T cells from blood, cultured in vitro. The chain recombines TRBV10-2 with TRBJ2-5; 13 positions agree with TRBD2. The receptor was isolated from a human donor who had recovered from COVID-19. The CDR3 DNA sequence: TGCGCCAGCAAGACTAGCGGGAGGGAGACCCAGTACTTC. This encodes CASKTSGRETQYF.